The clone carrying this TCR beta chain was detected only a few times. CDR3 length: 13 residues. From germline, CDR1 is MNHEY and CDR2 SMNVEV (reference sequence). J was trimmed by 3 bases and V by 6 bases; bases with no gene match: 5. The data derive from a study of control samples from healthy donors and cancer patients. TCRdb keeps only in-frame clones here, not all; method: immunoSEQ multiplex PCR. Of almost 85,000 clones listed, 70% to 85% are singletons. This TCR was sampled from a man between 60 and 75 years old with head and neck cancer. The sample consisted of PBMCs. The chain carries TRBV27 and TRBJ2-7; TRBD1 matches 7 bases. The CDR3 protein is CASRRQGSYEQYF. In DNA, the CDR3 is TGTGCCAGCAGAAGACAGGGAAGCTACGAGCAGTACTTC.